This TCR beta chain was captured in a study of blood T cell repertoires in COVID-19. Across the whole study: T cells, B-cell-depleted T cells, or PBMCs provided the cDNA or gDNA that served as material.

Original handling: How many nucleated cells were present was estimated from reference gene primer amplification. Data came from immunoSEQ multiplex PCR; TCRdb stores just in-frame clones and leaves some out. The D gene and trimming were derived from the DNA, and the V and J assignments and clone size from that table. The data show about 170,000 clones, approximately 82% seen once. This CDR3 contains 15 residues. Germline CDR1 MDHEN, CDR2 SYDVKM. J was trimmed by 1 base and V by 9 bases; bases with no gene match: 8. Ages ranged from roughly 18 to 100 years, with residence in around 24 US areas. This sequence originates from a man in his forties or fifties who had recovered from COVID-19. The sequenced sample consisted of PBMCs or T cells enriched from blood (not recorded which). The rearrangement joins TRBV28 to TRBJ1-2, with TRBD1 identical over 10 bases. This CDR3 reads CASAGTGAINYGYTF. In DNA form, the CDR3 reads TGTGCCAGTGCCGGGACAGGGGCTATTAACTATGGCTACACCTTC.